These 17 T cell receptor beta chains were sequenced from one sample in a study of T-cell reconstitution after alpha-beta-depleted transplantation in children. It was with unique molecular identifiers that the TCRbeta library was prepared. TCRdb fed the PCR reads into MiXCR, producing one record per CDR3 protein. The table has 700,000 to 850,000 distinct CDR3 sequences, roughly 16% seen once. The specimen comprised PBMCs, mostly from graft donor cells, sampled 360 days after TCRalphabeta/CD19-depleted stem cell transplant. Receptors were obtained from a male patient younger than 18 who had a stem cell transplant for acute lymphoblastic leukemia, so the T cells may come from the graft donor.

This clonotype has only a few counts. In nucleotides, the CDR3 is TGCAGTGCTAGAGAACCTAGGACAGATACGCAGTATTTT. The encoded protein is CSAREPRTDTQYF. This chain links TRBV20-1 with TRBJ2-3; D is ambiguous. Germline CDR1 and CDR2: DFQATT and SNEGSKA (reference sequence). The CDR3 covers 13 residues. V lost 0 bases and J lost 3, with 7 bases in between.

The CDR3 DNA sequence: TGTGCCAGCAGTTACGGACAGACTCAAGAGACCCAGTACTTC. Protein: CASSYGQTQETQYF. The chain couples TRBV6-2 or TRBV6-3 to TRBJ2-5; the D gene is possibly TRBD1 (6 bases). Germline loops: CDR1 MNHEY, CDR2 SVGEGT. The CDR3 extends over 14 amino acids. Trimming removed 2 bases from V and 2 bases from J, with 9 bases in between.

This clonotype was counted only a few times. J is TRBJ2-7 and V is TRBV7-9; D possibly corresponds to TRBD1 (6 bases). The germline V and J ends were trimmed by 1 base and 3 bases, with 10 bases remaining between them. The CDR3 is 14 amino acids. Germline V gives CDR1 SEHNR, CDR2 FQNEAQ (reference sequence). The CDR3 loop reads CASSLGRDIYEQYF. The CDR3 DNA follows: TGTGCCAGCAGCTTAGGCCGGGACATCTACGAGCAGTACTTC.

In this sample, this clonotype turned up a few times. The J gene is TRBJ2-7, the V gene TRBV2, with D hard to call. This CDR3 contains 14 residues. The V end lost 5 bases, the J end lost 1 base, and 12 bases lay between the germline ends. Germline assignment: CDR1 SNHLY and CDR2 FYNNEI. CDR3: CASSLVYTSYEQYF. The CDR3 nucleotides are TGTGCCAGCAGTTTGGTTTACACATCCTACGAGCAGTACTTC.

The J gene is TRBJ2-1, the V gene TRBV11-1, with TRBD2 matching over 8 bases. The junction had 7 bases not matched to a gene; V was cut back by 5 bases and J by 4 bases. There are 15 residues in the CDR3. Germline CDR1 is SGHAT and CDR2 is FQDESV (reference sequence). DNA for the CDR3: TGTGCCAGCAGCCCTCTACCGGGAGGGTACAATGAGCAGTTCTTC. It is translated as CASSPLPGGYNEQFF.

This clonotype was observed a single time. The CDR3 here is CASSVTGRLSGANVLTF. The CDR3 DNA reads TGTGCCAGCAGCGTGACGGGAAGGCTGTCTGGGGCCAACGTCCTGACTTTC. The chain couples TRBV9 to TRBJ2-6, with D maybe TRBD2 (5 bases). Trimming cost V 2 bases and J 1 base, with 13 bases left between them. Germline lookup yields CDR1 SGDLS and CDR2 YYNGEE. The CDR3 contains 17 residues.

The CDR3 DNA follows: TGTGCCAGCTCACCGTCAGGCGGGGGCTACTCTTCCTACGAGCAGTACTTC. Encoded protein: CASSPSGGGYSSYEQYF. The rearrangement links TRBV18 to TRBJ2-7, with D possibly TRBD2 on 7 matching bases. CDR3 size: 17 residues. Trimming stripped 3 bases from V and 1 base from J, with 19 bases between. The germline V gene has CDR1 KGHSH and CDR2 LQKENI.

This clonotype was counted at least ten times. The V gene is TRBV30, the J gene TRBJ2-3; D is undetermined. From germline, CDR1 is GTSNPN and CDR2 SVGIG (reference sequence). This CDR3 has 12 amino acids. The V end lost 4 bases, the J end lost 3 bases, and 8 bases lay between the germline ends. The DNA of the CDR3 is TGTGCCTGGAACCCCGGGACAGATACGCAGTATTTT. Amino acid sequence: CAWNPGTDTQYF.

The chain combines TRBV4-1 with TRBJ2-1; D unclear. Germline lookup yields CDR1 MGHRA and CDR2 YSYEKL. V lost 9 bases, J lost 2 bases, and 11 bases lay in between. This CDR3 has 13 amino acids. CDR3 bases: TGCGCCAGTTCCAACAAGCCCTACAATGAGCAGTTCTTC. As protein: CASSNKPYNEQFF.

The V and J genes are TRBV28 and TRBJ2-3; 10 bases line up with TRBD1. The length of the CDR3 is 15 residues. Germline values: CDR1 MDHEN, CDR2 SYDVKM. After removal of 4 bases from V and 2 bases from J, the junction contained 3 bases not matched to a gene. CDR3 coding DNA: TGTGCCAGCAGTTCGGACAGGGGGACCACAGATACGCAGTATTTT. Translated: CASSSDRGTTDTQYF.

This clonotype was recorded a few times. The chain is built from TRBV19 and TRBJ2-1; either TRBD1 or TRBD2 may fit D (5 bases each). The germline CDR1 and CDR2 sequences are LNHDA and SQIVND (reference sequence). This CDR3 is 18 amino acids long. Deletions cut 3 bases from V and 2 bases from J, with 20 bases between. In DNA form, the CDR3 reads TGTGCCAGTAGTATGAACGTTCGGGGAGCAGGGACCTACAATGAGCAGTTCTTC. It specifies CASSMNVRGAGTYNEQFF.

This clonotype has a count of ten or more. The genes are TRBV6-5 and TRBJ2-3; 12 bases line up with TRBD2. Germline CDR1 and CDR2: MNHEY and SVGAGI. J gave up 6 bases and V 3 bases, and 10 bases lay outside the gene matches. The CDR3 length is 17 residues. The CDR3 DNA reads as TGTGCCAGCAGTTATTCCGGACTAGCGGGAAGTGGGGATACGCAGTATTTT. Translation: CASSYSGLAGSGDTQYF.

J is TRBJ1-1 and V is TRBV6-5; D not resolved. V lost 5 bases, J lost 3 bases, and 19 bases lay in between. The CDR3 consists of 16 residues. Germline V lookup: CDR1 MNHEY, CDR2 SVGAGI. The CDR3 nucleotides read TGTGCCAGCAGTCACCGCCTACAGCAATTTGACACTGAAGCTTTCTTT. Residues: CASSHRLQQFDTEAFF.

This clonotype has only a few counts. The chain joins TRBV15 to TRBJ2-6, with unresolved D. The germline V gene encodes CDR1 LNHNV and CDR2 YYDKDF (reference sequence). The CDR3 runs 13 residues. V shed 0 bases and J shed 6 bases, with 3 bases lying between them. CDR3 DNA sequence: TGTGCCACCAGCAGAGATAAGGCCAACGTCCTGACTTTC. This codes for CATSRDKANVLTF.

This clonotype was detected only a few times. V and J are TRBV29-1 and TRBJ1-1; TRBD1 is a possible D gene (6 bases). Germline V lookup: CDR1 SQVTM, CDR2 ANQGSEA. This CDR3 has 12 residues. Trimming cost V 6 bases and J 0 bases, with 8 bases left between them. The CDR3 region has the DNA TGCAGCGTCCGACAGGTGAACACTGAAGCTTTCTTT. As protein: CSVRQVNTEAFF. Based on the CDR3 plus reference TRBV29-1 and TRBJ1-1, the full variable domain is SAVISQKPSRDICQRGTSLTIQCQVDSQVTMMFWYRQQPGQSLTLIATANQGSEATYESGFVIDKFPISRPNLTFSTLTVSNMSPEDSSIYLCSVRQVNTEAFFGQGTRLTVV.

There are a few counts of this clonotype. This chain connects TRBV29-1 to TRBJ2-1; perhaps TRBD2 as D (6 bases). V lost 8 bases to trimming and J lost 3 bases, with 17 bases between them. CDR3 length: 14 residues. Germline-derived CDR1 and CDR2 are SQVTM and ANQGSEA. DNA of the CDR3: TGCAGCTATCACGGGAGAACGGGCTACAATGAGCAGTTCTTC. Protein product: CSYHGRTGYNEQFF.

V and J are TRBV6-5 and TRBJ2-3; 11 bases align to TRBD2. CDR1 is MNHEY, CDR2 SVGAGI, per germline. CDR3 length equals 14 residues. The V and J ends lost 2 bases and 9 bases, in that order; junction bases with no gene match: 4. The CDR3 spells CASSYGTSGNTQYF. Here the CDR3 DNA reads TGTGCCAGCAGTTACGGGACTAGCGGTAACACGCAGTATTTT.